This entry describes one T cell receptor (beta chain). This record belongs to a study of control samples from healthy donors and cancer patients. Generated by immunoSEQ multiplex PCR, the TCRdb table keeps only in-frame clones and is missing some. The data contain approximately 210,000 clones, over 80% of them seen just once; the ten biggest clones take up approximately 1.8%. Germline CDR1 and CDR2: SGHDT and YYEEEE. CDR3 length: 12 amino acids. J gave up 15 bases and V 2 bases, and 7 bases lay outside the gene matches. This receptor was taken from a man aged 25-45 years in good health. This sequence joins TRBV5-6 and TRBJ2-1, with 8 bases lining up with TRBD2. The sample taken for sequencing was blood. DNA of the CDR3: TGTGCCAGCAGCTTACCGGGGGGGCCCCGGTTCTTC. This codes for CASSLPGGPRFF. Looking up the rest from reference TRBV5-6 and TRBJ2-1 gives the full variable domain: DAGVTQSPTHLIKTRGQQVTLRCSPKSGHDTVSWYQQALGQGPQFIFQYYEEEERQRGNFPDRFSGHQFPNYSSELNVNALLLGDSALYLCASSLPGGPRFFGPGTRLTVL.